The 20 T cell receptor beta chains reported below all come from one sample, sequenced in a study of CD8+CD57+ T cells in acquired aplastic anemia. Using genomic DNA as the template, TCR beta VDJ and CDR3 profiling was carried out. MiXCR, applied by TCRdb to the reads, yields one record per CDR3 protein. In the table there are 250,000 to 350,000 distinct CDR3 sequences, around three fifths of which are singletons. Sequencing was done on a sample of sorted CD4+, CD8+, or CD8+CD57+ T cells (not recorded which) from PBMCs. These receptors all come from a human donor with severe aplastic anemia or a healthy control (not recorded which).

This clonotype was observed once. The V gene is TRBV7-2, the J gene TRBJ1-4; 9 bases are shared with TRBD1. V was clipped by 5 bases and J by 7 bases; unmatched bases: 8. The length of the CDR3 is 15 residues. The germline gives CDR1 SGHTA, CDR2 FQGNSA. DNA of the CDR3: TGTGCCAGCAGCACTGGGACAGGGAAAATTGAAAAACTGTTTTTT. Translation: CASSTGTGKIEKLFF.

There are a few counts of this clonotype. CDR3 nucleotide sequence: TGCAGCGTCCGACAGCAGAATACGTTTGACGAGCAGTACTTC. It codes for CSVRQQNTFDEQYF. The J gene is TRBJ2-7, the V gene TRBV29-1; possibly TRBD1 for D (5 bases). CDR1 and CDR2 (germline): SQVTM, ANQGSEA. V was trimmed by 6 bases and J by 5 bases, leaving 20 bases between them. The CDR3 extends over 14 amino acids.

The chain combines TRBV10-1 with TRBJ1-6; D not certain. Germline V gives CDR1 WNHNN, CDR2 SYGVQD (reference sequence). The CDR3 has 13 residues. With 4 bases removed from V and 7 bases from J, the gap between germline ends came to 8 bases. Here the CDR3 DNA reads TGCGCCAGCAGTGTCCAGACCAATTCACCCCTCCACTTT. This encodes CASSVQTNSPLHF.

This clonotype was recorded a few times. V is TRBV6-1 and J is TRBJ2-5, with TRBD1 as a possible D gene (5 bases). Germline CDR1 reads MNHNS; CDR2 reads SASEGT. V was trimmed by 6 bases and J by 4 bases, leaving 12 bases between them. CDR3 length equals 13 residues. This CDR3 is CASRQGWGETQYF. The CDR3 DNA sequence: TGTGCCAGCAGGCAGGGTTGGGGAGAGACCCAGTACTTC.

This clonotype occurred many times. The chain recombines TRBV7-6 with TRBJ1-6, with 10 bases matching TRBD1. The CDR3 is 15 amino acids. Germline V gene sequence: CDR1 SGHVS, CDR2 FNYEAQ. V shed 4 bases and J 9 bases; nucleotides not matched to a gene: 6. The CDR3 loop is CASSSRQGARSPLHF. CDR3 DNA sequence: TGTGCCAGCAGCTCCCGACAGGGGGCTCGTTCACCCCTCCACTTT.

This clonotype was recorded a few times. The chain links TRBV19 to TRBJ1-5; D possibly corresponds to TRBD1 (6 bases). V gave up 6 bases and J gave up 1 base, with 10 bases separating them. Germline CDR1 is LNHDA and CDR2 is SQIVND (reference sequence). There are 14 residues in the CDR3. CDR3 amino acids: CASRRTVSNQPQHF. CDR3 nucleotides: TGTGCCAGTAGGAGGACAGTGAGCAATCAGCCCCAGCATTTT.

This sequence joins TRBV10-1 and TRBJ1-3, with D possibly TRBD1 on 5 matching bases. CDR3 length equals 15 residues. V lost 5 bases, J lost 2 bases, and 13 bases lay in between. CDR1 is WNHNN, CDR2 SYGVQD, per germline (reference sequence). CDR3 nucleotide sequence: TGCGCCAGCAGTCCTAGACAGACGACTGGAAACACCATATATTTT. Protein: CASSPRQTTGNTIYF.

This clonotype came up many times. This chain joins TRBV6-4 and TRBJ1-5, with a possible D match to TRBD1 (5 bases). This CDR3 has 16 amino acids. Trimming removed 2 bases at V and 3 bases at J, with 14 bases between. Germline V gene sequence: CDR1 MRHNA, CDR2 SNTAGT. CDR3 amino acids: CASSDTGTAPNQPQHF. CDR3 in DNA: TGTGCCAGCAGTGACACTGGGACGGCCCCCAATCAGCCCCAGCATTTT.

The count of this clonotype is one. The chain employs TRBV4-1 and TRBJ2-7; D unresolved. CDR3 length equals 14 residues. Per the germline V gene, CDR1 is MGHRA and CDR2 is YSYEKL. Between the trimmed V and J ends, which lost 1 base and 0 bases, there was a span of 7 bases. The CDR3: CASSQAGNSYEQYF. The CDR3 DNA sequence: TGCGCCAGCAGCCAAGCCGGAAACTCCTACGAGCAGTACTTC.

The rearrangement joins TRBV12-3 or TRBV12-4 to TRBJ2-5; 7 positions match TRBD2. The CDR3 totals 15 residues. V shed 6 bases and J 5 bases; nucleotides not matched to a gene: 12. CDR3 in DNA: TGTGCCAGCAGCCTCATAGCGGGCCACGGGGAGACCCAGTACTTC. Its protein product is CASSLIAGHGETQYF.

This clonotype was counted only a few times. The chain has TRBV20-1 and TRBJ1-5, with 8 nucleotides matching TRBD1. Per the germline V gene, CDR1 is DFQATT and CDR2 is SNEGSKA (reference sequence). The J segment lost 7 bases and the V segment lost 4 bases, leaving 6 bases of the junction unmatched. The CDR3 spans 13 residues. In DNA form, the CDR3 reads TGCAGTGCTAAGGACAGGGAAGGACAGCCCCAGCATTTT. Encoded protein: CSAKDREGQPQHF.

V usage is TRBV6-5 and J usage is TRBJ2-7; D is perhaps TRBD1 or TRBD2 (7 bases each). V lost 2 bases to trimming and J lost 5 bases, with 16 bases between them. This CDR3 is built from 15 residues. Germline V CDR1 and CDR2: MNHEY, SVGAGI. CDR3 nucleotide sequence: TGTGCCAGCAGTTACAATGCAGGGGGAGGGCACGAGCAGTACTTC. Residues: CASSYNAGGGHEQYF.

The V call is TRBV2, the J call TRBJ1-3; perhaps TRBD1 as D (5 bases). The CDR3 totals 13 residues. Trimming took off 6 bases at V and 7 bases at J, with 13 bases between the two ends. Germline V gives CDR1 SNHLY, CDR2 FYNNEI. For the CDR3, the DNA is TGTGCCAGCAGACGAAGGGACGGGAACACCATATATTTT. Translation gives CASRRRDGNTIYF.

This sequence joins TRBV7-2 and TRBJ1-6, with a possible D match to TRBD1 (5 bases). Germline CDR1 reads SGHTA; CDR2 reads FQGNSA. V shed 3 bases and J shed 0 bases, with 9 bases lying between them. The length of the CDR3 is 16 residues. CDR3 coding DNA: TGTGCCAGCAGCTTCGGGGGGGACTCCTATAATTCACCCCTCCACTTT. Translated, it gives CASSFGGDSYNSPLHF.

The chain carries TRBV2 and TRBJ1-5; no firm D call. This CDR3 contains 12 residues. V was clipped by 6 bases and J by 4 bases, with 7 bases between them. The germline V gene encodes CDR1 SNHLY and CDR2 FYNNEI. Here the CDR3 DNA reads TGTGCCAGCAGGCGCATAAATCAGCCCCAGCATTTT. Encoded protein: CASRRINQPQHF.

CDR3 protein: CATSDSRQGSYEQYF. CDR3 nucleotides: TGTGCCACCAGTGATTCCCGACAGGGTTCCTACGAGCAGTACTTC. J is TRBJ2-7 and V is TRBV24-1; 7 nucleotides agree with TRBD1. The junction had 4 bases not matched to a gene; V was cut back by 2 bases and J by 1 base. The CDR3 has 15 residues. Looked up from germline, CDR1 is KGHDR and CDR2 is SFDVKD.

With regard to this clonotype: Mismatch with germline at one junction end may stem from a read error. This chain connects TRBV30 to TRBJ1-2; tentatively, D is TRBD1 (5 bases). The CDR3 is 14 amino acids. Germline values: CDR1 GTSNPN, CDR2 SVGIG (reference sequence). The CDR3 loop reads CAWSPPGSGYGYIF. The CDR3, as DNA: TGTGCCTGGAGTCCTCCGGGGTCAGGGTATGGCTACATCTTC.

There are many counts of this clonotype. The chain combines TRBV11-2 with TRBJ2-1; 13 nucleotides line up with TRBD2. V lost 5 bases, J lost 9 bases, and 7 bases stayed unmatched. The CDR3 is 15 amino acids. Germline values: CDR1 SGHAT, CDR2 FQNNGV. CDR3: CASSRTSGRALEQFF. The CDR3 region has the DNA TGTGCCAGCAGCCGGACTAGCGGGAGAGCCCTTGAGCAGTTCTTC.

CDR3 in amino acids: CATSRVSGEQFF. The DNA of the CDR3 is TGTGCCACCAGCAGAGTAAGTGGGGAGCAGTTCTTC. The chain couples TRBV15 to TRBJ2-1; D ambiguous. V gave up 1 base and J gave up 10 bases, with 8 bases separating them. The CDR3 sequence is 12 residues long. Germline loops: CDR1 LNHNV, CDR2 YYDKDF (reference sequence).

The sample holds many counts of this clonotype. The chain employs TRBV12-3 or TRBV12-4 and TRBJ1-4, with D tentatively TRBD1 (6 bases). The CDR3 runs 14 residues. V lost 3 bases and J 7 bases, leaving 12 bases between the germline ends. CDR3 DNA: TGTGCCAGCAGTTTTCGGGGGCTCGGTGAAAAACTGTTTTTT. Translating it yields CASSFRGLGEKLFF.